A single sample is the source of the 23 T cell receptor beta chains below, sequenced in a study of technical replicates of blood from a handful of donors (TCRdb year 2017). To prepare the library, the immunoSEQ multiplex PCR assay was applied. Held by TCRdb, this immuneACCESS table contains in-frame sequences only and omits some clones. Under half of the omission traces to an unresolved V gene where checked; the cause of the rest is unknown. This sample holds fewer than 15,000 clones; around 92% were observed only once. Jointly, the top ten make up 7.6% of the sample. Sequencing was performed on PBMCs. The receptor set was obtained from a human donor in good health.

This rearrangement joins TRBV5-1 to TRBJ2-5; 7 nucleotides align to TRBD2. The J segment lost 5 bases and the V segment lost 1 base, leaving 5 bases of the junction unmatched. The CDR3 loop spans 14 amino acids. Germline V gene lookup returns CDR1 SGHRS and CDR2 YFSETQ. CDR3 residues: CASSLTGREETQYF. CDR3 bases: TGCGCCAGCAGCTTGACTGGGCGGGAGGAGACCCAGTACTTC.

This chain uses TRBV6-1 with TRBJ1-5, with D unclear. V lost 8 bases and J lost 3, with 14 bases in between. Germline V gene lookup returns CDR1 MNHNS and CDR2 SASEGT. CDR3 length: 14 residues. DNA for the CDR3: TGTGCCAGCGTCGAGCCGGGTCCCAATCAGCCCCAGCATTTT. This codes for CASVEPGPNQPQHF.

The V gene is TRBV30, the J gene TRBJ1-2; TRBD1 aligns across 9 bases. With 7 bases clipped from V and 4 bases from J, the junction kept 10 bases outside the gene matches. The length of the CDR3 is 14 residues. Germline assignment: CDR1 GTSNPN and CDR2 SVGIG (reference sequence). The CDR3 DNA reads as TGTGCCTCAGAACCGGGACAGGGTCTCTATGGCTACACCTTC. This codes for CASEPGQGLYGYTF.

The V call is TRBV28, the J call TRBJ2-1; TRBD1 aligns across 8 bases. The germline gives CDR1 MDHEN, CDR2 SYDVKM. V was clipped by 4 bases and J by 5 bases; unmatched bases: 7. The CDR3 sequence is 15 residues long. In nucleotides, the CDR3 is TGTGCCAGCAGTTCAGGACAGGGTCCACACAATGAGCAGTTCTTC. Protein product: CASSSGQGPHNEQFF.

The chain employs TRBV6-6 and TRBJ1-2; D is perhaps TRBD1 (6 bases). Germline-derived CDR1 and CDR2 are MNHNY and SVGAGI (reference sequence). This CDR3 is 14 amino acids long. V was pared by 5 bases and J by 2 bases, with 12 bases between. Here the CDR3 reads CASSARGDNYGYTF. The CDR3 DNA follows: TGTGCCAGCAGTGCCAGGGGAGACAACTATGGCTACACCTTC.

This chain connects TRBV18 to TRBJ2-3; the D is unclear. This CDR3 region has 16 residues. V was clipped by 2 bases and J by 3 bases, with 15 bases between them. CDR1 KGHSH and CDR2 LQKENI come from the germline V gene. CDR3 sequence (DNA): TGTGCCAGCTCACCAGGTACCAGTAAGTGGACAGATACGCAGTATTTT. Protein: CASSPGTSKWTDTQYF.

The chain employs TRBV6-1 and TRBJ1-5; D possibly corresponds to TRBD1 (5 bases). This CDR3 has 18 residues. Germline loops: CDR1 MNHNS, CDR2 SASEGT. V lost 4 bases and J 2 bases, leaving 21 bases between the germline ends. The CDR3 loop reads CASSGRAPLPPGNQPQHF. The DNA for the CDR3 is TGTGCCAGCAGTGGCAGGGCGCCCCTGCCACCGGGCAATCAGCCCCAGCATTTT.

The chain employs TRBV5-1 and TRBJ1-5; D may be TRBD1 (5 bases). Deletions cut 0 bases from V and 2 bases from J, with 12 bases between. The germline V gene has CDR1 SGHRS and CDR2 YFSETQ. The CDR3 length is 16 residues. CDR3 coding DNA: TGCGCCAGCAGCTTGGGGACAACTGCAGGCAATCAGCCCCAGCATTTT. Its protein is CASSLGTTAGNQPQHF.

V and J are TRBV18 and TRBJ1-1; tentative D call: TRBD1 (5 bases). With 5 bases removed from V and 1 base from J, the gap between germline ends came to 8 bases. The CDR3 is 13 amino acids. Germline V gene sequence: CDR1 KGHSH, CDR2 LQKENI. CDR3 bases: TGTGCCAGCTCATCTGACAGGAACACTGAAGCTTTCTTT. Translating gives CASSSDRNTEAFF. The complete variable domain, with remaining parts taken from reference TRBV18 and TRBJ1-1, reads NAGVMQNPRHLVRRRGQEARLRCSPMKGHSHVYWYRQLPEEGLKFMVYLQKENIIDESGMPKERFSAEFPKEGPSILRIQQVVRGDSAAYFCASSSDRNTEAFFGQGTRLTVV.

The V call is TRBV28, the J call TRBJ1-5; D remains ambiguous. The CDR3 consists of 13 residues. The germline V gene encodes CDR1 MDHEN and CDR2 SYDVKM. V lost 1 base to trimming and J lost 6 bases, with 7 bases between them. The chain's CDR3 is CASSLSSSQPQHF. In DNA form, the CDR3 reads TGTGCCAGCAGTTTATCGAGTAGTCAGCCCCAGCATTTT.

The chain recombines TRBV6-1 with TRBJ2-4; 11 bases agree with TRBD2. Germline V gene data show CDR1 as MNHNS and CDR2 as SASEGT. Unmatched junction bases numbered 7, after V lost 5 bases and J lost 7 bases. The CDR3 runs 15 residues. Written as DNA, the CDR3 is TGTGCCAGCAGTCATCTGACTAGCGGGGCGAACATTCAGTACTTC. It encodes CASSHLTSGANIQYF.

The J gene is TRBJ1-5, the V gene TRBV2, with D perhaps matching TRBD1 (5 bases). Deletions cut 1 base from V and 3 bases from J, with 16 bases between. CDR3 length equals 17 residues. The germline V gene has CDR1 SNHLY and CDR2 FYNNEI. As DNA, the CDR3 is TGTGCCAGCAGTGAAGGGAGGGGCTCCTTCACCAATCAGCCCCAGCATTTT. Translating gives CASSEGRGSFTNQPQHF.

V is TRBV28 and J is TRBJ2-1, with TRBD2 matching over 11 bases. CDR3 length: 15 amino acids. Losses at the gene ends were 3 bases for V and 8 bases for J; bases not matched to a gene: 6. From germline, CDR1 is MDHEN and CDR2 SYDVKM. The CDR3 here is CASSFLAGGGHEQFF. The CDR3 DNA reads TGTGCCAGCAGTTTCCTAGCGGGAGGAGGGCATGAGCAGTTCTTC.

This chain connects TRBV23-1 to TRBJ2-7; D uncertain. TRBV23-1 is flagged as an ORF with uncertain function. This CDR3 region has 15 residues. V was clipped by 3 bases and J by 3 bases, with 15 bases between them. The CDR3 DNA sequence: TGCGCCAGCAGTCACCTCAAAGAGCCCGACTACGAGCAGTACTTC. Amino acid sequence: CASSHLKEPDYEQYF.

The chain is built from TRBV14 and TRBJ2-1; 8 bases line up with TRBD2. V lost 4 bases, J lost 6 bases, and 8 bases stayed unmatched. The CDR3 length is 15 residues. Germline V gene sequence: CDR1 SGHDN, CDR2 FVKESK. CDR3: CASSLGTSHSNEQFF. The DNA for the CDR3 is TGTGCCAGCAGCCTTGGGACTAGTCATTCCAATGAGCAGTTCTTC.

The CDR3 sequence is CASSPTSGDTQYF. The CDR3 coding sequence is TGTGCCAGCTCACCAACTAGCGGAGATACGCAGTATTTT. The chain couples TRBV18 to TRBJ2-3, with TRBD2 matching 8 bases. The CDR3 runs to 13 residues. Germline CDR1 reads KGHSH; CDR2 reads LQKENI. J gave up 5 bases and V 2 bases, and 0 bases lay outside the gene matches.

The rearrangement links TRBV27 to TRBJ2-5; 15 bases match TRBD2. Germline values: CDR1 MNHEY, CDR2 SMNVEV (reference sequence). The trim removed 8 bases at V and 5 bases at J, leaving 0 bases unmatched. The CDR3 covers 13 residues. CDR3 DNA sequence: TGTGCCAGCGGACTAGCGGGAGGGGAGACCCAGTACTTC. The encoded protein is CASGLAGGETQYF.

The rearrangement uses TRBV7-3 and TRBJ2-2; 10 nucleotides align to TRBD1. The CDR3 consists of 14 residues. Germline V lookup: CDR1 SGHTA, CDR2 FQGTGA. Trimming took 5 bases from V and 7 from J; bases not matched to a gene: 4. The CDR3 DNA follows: TGTGCCAGCAGCACGACAGGGGGCTACGGGGAGCTGTTTTTT. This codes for CASSTTGGYGELFF.

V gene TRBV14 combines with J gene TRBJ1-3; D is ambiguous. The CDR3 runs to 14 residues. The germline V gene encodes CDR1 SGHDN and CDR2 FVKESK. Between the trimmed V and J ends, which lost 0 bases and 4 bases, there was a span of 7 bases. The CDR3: CASSQDPQGNTIYF. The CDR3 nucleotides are TGTGCCAGCAGCCAAGATCCCCAGGGAAACACCATATATTTT.

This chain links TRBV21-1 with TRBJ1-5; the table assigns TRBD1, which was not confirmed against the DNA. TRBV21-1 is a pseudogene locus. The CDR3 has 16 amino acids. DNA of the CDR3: TGTGCCAGCAGCACCCGAACAGGGTTTGCAAATCAGCCCCAGCATTTT. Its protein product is CASSTRTGFANQPQHF.

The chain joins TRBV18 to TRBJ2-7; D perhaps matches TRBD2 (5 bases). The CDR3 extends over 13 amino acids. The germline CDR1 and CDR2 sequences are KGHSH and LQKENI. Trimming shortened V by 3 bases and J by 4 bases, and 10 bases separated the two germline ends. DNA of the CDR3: TGTGCCAGCTCACCGGCAGAGGGATACGAGCAGTACTTC. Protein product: CASSPAEGYEQYF.

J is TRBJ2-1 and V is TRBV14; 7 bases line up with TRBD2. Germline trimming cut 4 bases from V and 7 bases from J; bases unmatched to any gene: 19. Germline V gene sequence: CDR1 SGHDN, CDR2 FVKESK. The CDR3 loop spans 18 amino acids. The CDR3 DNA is TGTGCCAGCAGCCTGCCGACCCGGCTAGCGGAAAACAAAAATGAGCAGTTCTTC. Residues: CASSLPTRLAENKNEQFF.

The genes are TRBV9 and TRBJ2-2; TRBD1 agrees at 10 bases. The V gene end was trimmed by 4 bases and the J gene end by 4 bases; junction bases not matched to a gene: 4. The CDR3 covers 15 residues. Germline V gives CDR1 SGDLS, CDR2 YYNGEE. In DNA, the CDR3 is TGTGCCAGCAGCCTGCGGACAGGGGGCACCGGGGAGCTGTTTTTT. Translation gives CASSLRTGGTGELFF.